Shown below are 27 T cell receptor beta chains from a single sample sequenced in a study of blood T cell repertoires in COVID-19. The method was immunoSEQ multiplex PCR; TCRdb's version includes in-frame clones alone and lacks a portion of them. The sample holds hundreds of thousands of clones, 85% seen once. Source material: PBMCs or T cells enriched from blood (not recorded which). The receptors shown here come from a man aged 35 to 55 who had recovered from COVID-19.

This chain links TRBV7-2 with TRBJ2-7; D unresolved. With 0 bases removed from V and 2 bases from J, the gap between germline ends came to 8 bases. The CDR3 loop spans 14 amino acids. Germline loops: CDR1 SGHTA, CDR2 FQGNSA. The CDR3 spells CASSLAAQTYEQYF. Here the CDR3 DNA reads TGTGCCAGCAGCTTAGCAGCGCAGACCTACGAGCAGTACTTC.

This chain connects TRBV5-4 to TRBJ2-7; TRBD1 aligns across 12 bases. J was trimmed by 5 bases and V by 2 bases; bases with no gene match: 20. Germline values: CDR1 SGHNT, CDR2 YYREEE (reference sequence). The CDR3 loop spans 20 amino acids. The DNA for the CDR3 is TGTGCCAGCAGCTTAGGACCGGGACAGGGGGCATTGTCCCAGGGAGACGAGCAGTACTTC. Amino acid sequence: CASSLGPGQGALSQGDEQYF.

The V gene is TRBV30, the J gene TRBJ2-7; 10 bases are shared with TRBD2. This CDR3 contains 13 residues. With V trimmed by 4 bases and J by 6 bases, 6 bases remained unmatched. The germline V gene encodes CDR1 GTSNPN and CDR2 SVGIG (reference sequence). CDR3 nucleotides: TGTGCCTGGAAACCGGGACTAGCGTCCGAGCAGTACTTC. Translation gives CAWKPGLASEQYF.

This chain uses TRBV3-1 (or the pseudogene TRBV3-2) with TRBJ2-5; 7 bases are a match to TRBD1. This CDR3 is 13 amino acids long. V was pared by 6 bases and J by 5 bases, with 6 bases of the junction left unmatched. From germline, CDR1 is LGHDT and CDR2 YNNKEL (reference sequence). The CDR3 loop reads CASRRQGVETQYF. DNA of the CDR3: TGTGCCAGCAGACGACAGGGCGTCGAGACCCAGTACTTC.

CDR3: CASSLTSGNTGELFF. The DNA for the CDR3 is TGTGCCAGCAGCCTGACTAGCGGGAACACCGGGGAGCTGTTTTTT. The V call is TRBV27, the J call TRBJ2-2, with 9 bases lining up with TRBD2. The CDR3 has 15 residues. The junction had 3 bases not matched to a gene; V was cut back by 6 bases and J by 1 base. Germline CDR1 reads MNHEY; CDR2 reads SMNVEV (reference sequence).

The rearrangement links TRBV12-5 to TRBJ1-2; 10 bases match TRBD1. The ends lost 0 bases at V and 4 bases at J; junction bases unmatched: 5. The CDR3 is made up of 16 amino acids. Looked up from germline, CDR1 is LGHNT and CDR2 is FRNRAP. The DNA of the CDR3 is TGTGCTAGTGGTTTGGTTCGGACAGGGGGACTCTATGGCTACACCTTC. Translation: CASGLVRTGGLYGYTF.

The chain uses TRBV6-5 and TRBJ2-7; weak D call: TRBD2 (6 bases). Germline CDR1 MNHEY, CDR2 SVGAGI. The germline V and J ends were trimmed by 0 bases and 4 bases, with 10 bases remaining between them. The CDR3 is 14 residues long. The CDR3 DNA reads TGTGCCAGCAGTTACTCCCAGGGACTGTACGAGCAGTACTTC. As protein: CASSYSQGLYEQYF.

J is TRBJ2-7 and V is TRBV18; 10 bases are a match to TRBD2. CDR1 is KGHSH, CDR2 LQKENI, per germline. The length of the CDR3 is 14 residues. The junction had 0 bases not matched to a gene; V was cut back by 0 bases and J by 4 bases. CDR3 region: CASSPPGLAYEQYF. In DNA form, the CDR3 reads TGTGCCAGCTCACCACCGGGACTAGCGTACGAGCAGTACTTC.

This chain uses TRBV28 with TRBJ2-2; D perhaps matches TRBD2 (5 bases). CDR1 is MDHEN, CDR2 SYDVKM, per germline. Trimming pared 2 bases from V and 0 bases from J, leaving 10 bases between. The CDR3 totals 16 residues. The CDR3 DNA sequence: TGTGCCAGCAGTTTAACCGGAGGCGCGAACACCGGGGAGCTGTTTTTT. Translation: CASSLTGGANTGELFF.

This chain links TRBV7-9 with TRBJ1-4; D gene unclear. There are 11 residues in the CDR3. V was pared by 4 bases and J by 7 bases, with 4 bases between. The V gene's germline CDR1 is SEHNR and CDR2 FQNEAQ (reference sequence). CDR3 region: CASSSTEKLFF. Written as DNA, the CDR3 is TGTGCCAGCAGCTCTACTGAAAAACTGTTTTTT.

This clone was counted once. The V gene is TRBV7-8, the J gene TRBJ2-1; 11 bases line up with TRBD2. J lost 6 bases, V lost 1 base, and 2 bases had no gene match. The length of the CDR3 is 15 residues. Germline CDR1 and CDR2: SGHVS and FQNEAQ. The CDR3 sequence: CASSLGLAGINEQFF. The CDR3 DNA follows: TGTGCCAGCAGCTTAGGACTAGCGGGAATCAATGAGCAGTTCTTC.

This chain joins TRBV7-3 and TRBJ2-2; TRBD2 agrees at 13 bases. This CDR3 has 16 residues. V lost 5 bases and J lost 7; bases outside the gene matches: 7. The germline CDR1 and CDR2 sequences are SGHTA and FQGTGA. The CDR3 region is CASSLRTSGRVGELFF. In DNA, the CDR3 is TGTGCCAGCAGCCTGCGGACTAGCGGGAGAGTCGGGGAGCTGTTTTTT.

This sequence joins TRBV6-4 and TRBJ2-1, with 11 bases fitting TRBD1. In germline, CDR1 is MRHNA, CDR2 SNTAGT. Losses at the gene ends were 5 bases for V and 6 bases for J; bases not matched to a gene: 3. The CDR3 sequence is 14 residues long. DNA for the CDR3: TGTGCCAGCAGTCCCGGGACAGGGGGCAATGAGCAGTTCTTC. It encodes CASSPGTGGNEQFF.

This clone occurred a few times. This sequence joins TRBV3-1 (or the pseudogene TRBV3-2) and TRBJ2-7, with D possibly being TRBD2 (5 bases). V was trimmed by 6 bases and J by 2 bases, leaving 11 bases between them. This CDR3 has 13 residues. Germline loops: CDR1 LGHDT, CDR2 YNNKEL (reference sequence). The CDR3, as DNA: TGTGCCAGCAGTCTTCGAGGGACCTACGAGCAGTACTTC. Protein: CASSLRGTYEQYF.

The chain has TRBV28 and TRBJ2-2; the D gene is possibly TRBD1 (6 bases). V was trimmed by 4 bases and J by 3 bases, leaving 6 bases between them. The germline CDR1 and CDR2 sequences are MDHEN and SYDVKM. There are 13 residues in the CDR3. The CDR3 is CASSSGDTGELFF. In DNA form, the CDR3 reads TGTGCCAGCAGTTCAGGGGACACCGGGGAGCTGTTTTTT.

The V call is TRBV5-1, the J call TRBJ2-7; D gene uncertain. The CDR3 loop spans 16 amino acids. Trimming pared 0 bases from V and 3 bases from J, leaving 16 bases between. CDR1 SGHRS and CDR2 YFSETQ come from the germline V gene. Here the CDR3 DNA reads TGCGCCAGCAGCTTGGGGGCTGGTGGGCAGATCTACGAGCAGTACTTC. This codes for CASSLGAGGQIYEQYF.

The chain has TRBV27 and TRBJ1-2; no firm D call. Germline V CDR1 and CDR2: MNHEY, SMNVEV (reference sequence). Trimming removed 1 base at V and 7 bases at J, with 16 bases between. The CDR3 sequence is 15 residues long. CDR3 bases: TGTGCCAGCAGTTTATATTTATCGGCTGAGGCTGGCTACACCTTC. Its protein product is CASSLYLSAEAGYTF.

The gene calls are TRBV27 and TRBJ2-7; no firm D call. CDR3 length equals 13 residues. CDR1 is MNHEY and CDR2 is SMNVEV in the germline V gene (reference sequence). V lost 5 bases and J 0 bases, leaving 8 bases between the germline ends. CDR3 nucleotide sequence: TGTGCCAGCAGTCTCCTCAGCTCCTACGAGCAGTACTTC. This codes for CASSLLSSYEQYF.

In this sample, this clone turned up a few times. CDR3: CAWSATDSTYGYTF. The CDR3 DNA sequence: TGTGCCTGGAGTGCAACAGATTCTACCTATGGCTACACCTTC. The rearrangement links TRBV30 to TRBJ1-2; no clear D. CDR1 and CDR2 from the germline V gene are GTSNPN and SVGIG (reference sequence). With 1 base removed from V and 4 bases from J, the gap between germline ends came to 13 bases. CDR3 size: 14 residues.

This clone was counted a single time. The V gene is TRBV27, the J gene TRBJ1-5; 7 nucleotides line up with TRBD1. Germline lookup yields CDR1 MNHEY and CDR2 SMNVEV (reference sequence). V was clipped by 6 bases and J by 3 bases; unmatched bases: 8. The CDR3 runs to 15 residues. CDR3 sequence: CASRADRPYNQPQHF. The CDR3 coding sequence is TGTGCCAGCAGGGCGGACAGGCCCTACAATCAGCCCCAGCATTTT.

The rearrangement links TRBV1 to TRBJ2-2; TRBD2 was called by the table and not checked on the DNA. TRBV1 has pseudogene status. There are 20 residues in the CDR3. Here the CDR3 DNA reads TGCACCAGCAGCCCAGGGTTGGTAGCGGAGATGTTCGCGAACACCGGGGAGCTGTTTTTT. As protein: CTSSPGLVAEMFANTGELFF.

This chain links TRBV6-2 or TRBV6-3 with TRBJ1-2; 8 nucleotides agree with TRBD1. Trimming took 6 bases from V and 5 from J; bases not matched to a gene: 8. Per the germline V gene, CDR1 is MNHEY and CDR2 is SVGEGT. The CDR3 is 14 residues long. CDR3 amino acids: CASSPSGQVYGYTF. In DNA, the CDR3 is TGTGCCAGCAGCCCCTCGGGACAGGTGTATGGCTACACCTTC.

This chain joins TRBV5-1 and TRBJ2-2, with TRBD2 matching over 10 bases. V shed 1 base, J shed 6 bases, and the junction held 3 bases outside the gene matches. The CDR3 length is 15 residues. Per the germline V gene, CDR1 is SGHRS and CDR2 is YFSETQ. Here the CDR3 DNA reads TGCGCCAGCAGCTTGACTAGCGGGAAGCCCGGGGAGCTGTTTTTT. Its translation is CASSLTSGKPGELFF.

This clone was seen ten or more times. The V gene is TRBV2, the J gene TRBJ2-7; TRBD2 is a possible D gene (6 bases). The V gene's germline CDR1 is SNHLY and CDR2 FYNNEI. The length of the CDR3 is 14 residues. The V gene lost 6 bases and the J gene lost 5 bases, with 17 bases spanning the gap. CDR3 loop: CASSAGRQGNEQYF. CDR3 DNA: TGTGCCAGCAGCGCAGGGAGGCAGGGCAACGAGCAGTACTTC.

The CDR3 bases are TGCGCCAGCAGCCAAGTCGGCAGGGAGGATGAAAAACTGTTTTTT. Residues: CASSQVGREDEKLFF. V is TRBV4-1 and J is TRBJ1-4; perhaps TRBD1 as D (5 bases). This CDR3 has 15 residues. Looked up from germline, CDR1 is MGHRA and CDR2 is YSYEKL. Deletions cut 1 base from V and 6 bases from J, with 12 bases between.

This clone was counted a single time. The chain has TRBV29-1 and TRBJ2-1; a possible D gene is TRBD2 (6 bases). The germline gives CDR1 SQVTM, CDR2 ANQGSEA. This CDR3 has 14 residues. Deletions cut 7 bases from V and 4 bases from J, with 17 bases between. The CDR3 protein is CSAGRAGGYNEQFF. The CDR3 region has the DNA TGCAGCGCCGGTAGAGCGGGTGGGTACAATGAGCAGTTCTTC.

The chain couples TRBV3-1 (or the pseudogene TRBV3-2) to TRBJ1-3; 7 nucleotides line up with TRBD1. CDR1 and CDR2 (germline): LGHDT, YNNKEL (reference sequence). The CDR3 runs to 14 residues. V shed 4 bases, J shed 4 bases, and the junction held 4 bases outside the gene matches. CDR3 loop: CASSPQGVGNTIYF. The CDR3 coding sequence is TGTGCCAGCAGCCCGCAGGGGGTAGGAAACACCATATATTTT.